These T cell receptor beta chains were read from a single sample in a study of blood T cell repertoires in COVID-19. Sequencing was performed with immunoSEQ multiplex PCR; in TCRdb, only in-frame clones are kept and a portion is missing. The sample carries fewer than 250,000 clones, around 82% recorded once. The sequenced sample was PBMCs or T cells enriched from blood (not recorded which). These receptors all stem from a woman aged 50 to 60 who had been exposed to COVID-19. The conserved cysteine and the conserved F or W are not part of the CDR3 here. Size values are once, few and many counts, or a class for expanded clones, and some rows have none.

v_gene,abundance,CDR3aa
TRBV7-2,NA,ASSFRSGPEAF
TRBV4-2,once,ASSQGGRPDTQY
TRBV6-5,NA,ASSYAGQETQY
TRBV28,NA,ASTFKQGGEQY
TRBV18,NA,ASSPGAGSNQPQH
TRBV3-1/TRBV3-2,NA,ASSQLSGQGSSPLH
TRBV9,NA,ASSPHGALNTEAF
TRBV6-5,NA,ASSQTASYGYT
TRBV7-6,few,ASSRTTNSYEQY
TRBV30,NA,AWSPSPETGLVNEQF
TRBV5-1,few,ASSSYTNPTGELF
TRBV5-5,once,ASSLGQVNQPQH
TRBV7-2,NA,ASSPGYRPNYGYT
TRBV7-2,NA,ASSSFGTGSNEQY
TRBV28,NA,ASTRPRDRENQPQH
TRBV7-3,once,ASSLAGGDYGYT
TRBV9,NA,ASSVGASESYNEQF
TRBV10-3,NA,AISERELGELF
TRBV19,NA,ASCPGQGRSNQPQH
TRBV30,NA,AWSWGQAYEQY
TRBV6-5,NA,ASLGTGSYGYT
TRBV18,NA,ASSFNRDIALRGSGYT
TRBV7-9,NA,ASSRGRGYYGYT
TRBV3-1/TRBV3-2,NA,ASSLRASGGRGETQY
TRBV28,NA,ASSSTGEGTQY
TRBV27,few,ASNPARTGRNTEAF
TRBV7-4,NA,ASSLPGTATYTEAF
TRBV9,once,ASSVGFQGSTEAF
TRBV9,NA,ASSVTGSGNTGSYT